The 15 T cell receptor beta chains below were found in one sample sequenced in a study of blood T cell repertoires in COVID-19. The table came from immunoSEQ multiplex PCR; TCRdb's copy has only in-frame clones and leaves some out. The data hold 95,000 to 150,000 clones, with roughly 80% observed a single time. What was sequenced was peripheral blood. The receptor set was obtained from a human donor in a cohort sampled during active COVID-19.

The chain links TRBV4-2 to TRBJ2-1; TRBD2 matches 9 bases. Germline-derived CDR1 and CDR2 are LGHNA and YNFKEQ. The CDR3 sequence is 20 residues long. V gave up 0 bases and J gave up 3 bases; unmatched junction bases: 15. DNA for the CDR3: TGTGCCAGCAGCCAAGATCCTAGCGGGGCTCGTTGGACGGGCTACAATGAGCAGTTCTTC. Amino acid sequence: CASSQDPSGARWTGYNEQFF.

V gene TRBV11-2 combines with J gene TRBJ2-7; D is perhaps TRBD1 (6 bases). Trimming took off 3 bases at V and 8 bases at J, with 20 bases between the two ends. This CDR3 is 15 amino acids long. From germline, CDR1 is SGHAT and CDR2 FQNNGV. The CDR3 is CASSFGPTPGAQQYF. CDR3 coding DNA: TGTGCCAGCAGCTTTGGCCCCACCCCAGGGGCCCAGCAGTACTTC.

V usage is TRBV19 and J usage is TRBJ2-1; tentatively, D is TRBD2 (6 bases). Germline assignment: CDR1 LNHDA and CDR2 SQIVND (reference sequence). The germline V and J ends were trimmed by 6 bases and 8 bases, with 20 bases remaining between them. The CDR3 is 15 residues long. CDR3 in amino acids: CASSALGGEGDEQFF. The CDR3 nucleotides are TGTGCCAGTAGCGCACTAGGAGGGGAAGGGGATGAGCAGTTCTTC.

Details on this clone: Within the sample, other DNA sequences also encode this same CDR3. The gene calls are TRBV30 and TRBJ2-7, with TRBD1 matching over 7 bases. Trimming removed 2 bases from V and 3 bases from J; junction bases left unmatched: 1. This CDR3 comprises 12 residues. CDR1 and CDR2 (germline): GTSNPN, SVGIG (reference sequence). The DNA for the CDR3 is TGTGCCTGGAGTAGACAGGGCTACGAGCAGTACTTC. Its translation: CAWSRQGYEQYF.

The table lists this clone with a few counts. The V call is TRBV2, the J call TRBJ1-5; 8 bases fit TRBD1. Trimming took 5 bases from V and 4 from J; bases not matched to a gene: 4. The CDR3 spans 14 residues. Germline loops: CDR1 SNHLY, CDR2 FYNNEI. The CDR3 sequence is CASSRGQGNQPQHF. CDR3 DNA sequence: TGTGCCAGCAGTCGTGGACAGGGAAATCAGCCCCAGCATTTT.

The CDR3 here is CSVETGGRGEQYF. In DNA, the CDR3 is TGCAGCGTTGAAACGGGGGGAAGGGGCGAGCAGTACTTC. This chain connects TRBV29-1 to TRBJ2-7, with TRBD2 matching 7 bases. The V and J ends lost 2 bases and 6 bases, in that order; junction bases with no gene match: 7. There are 13 residues in the CDR3. Germline loops: CDR1 SQVTM, CDR2 ANQGSEA.

J is TRBJ2-7 and V is TRBV6-5; possibly TRBD1 for D (5 bases). Germline-derived CDR1 and CDR2 are MNHEY and SVGAGI. V gave up 0 bases and J gave up 3 bases, with 12 bases separating them. The CDR3 runs to 15 residues. CDR3 sequence reads: CASSYSSGRVYEQYF. DNA for the CDR3: TGTGCCAGCAGTTACTCGTCGGGCAGGGTCTACGAGCAGTACTTC.

CDR3 protein: CASSQRIQGGQETQYF. In nucleotides, the CDR3 is TGCGCCAGCAGCCAGCGAATCCAGGGGGGCCAAGAGACCCAGTACTTC. This chain connects TRBV4-1 to TRBJ2-5; TRBD1 is a possible D gene (7 bases). Germline lookup yields CDR1 MGHRA and CDR2 YSYEKL. There are 16 residues in the CDR3. V lost 3 bases and J 1 base, leaving 15 bases between the germline ends.

This chain links TRBV6-1 with TRBJ1-5, with D possibly TRBD1 on 5 matching bases. Germline V gives CDR1 MNHNS, CDR2 SASEGT. The germline V and J ends were trimmed by 2 bases and 2 bases, with 10 bases remaining between them. The CDR3 is made up of 15 amino acids. The CDR3 region is CASSEPIGGNQPQHF. The CDR3 DNA is TGTGCCAGCAGTGAACCTATAGGGGGCAATCAGCCCCAGCATTTT.

V is TRBV18 and J is TRBJ1-1; perhaps TRBD1 as D (6 bases). Trimming pared 3 bases from V and 5 bases from J, leaving 13 bases between. The CDR3 spans 14 residues. CDR1 and CDR2 (germline): KGHSH, LQKENI. In nucleotides, the CDR3 is TGTGCCAGCTCACCCGTGGACACAGGGACTGAAGCTTTCTTT. It translates to CASSPVDTGTEAFF.

The chain couples TRBV6-5 to TRBJ2-7; 8 positions match TRBD1. CDR1 MNHEY and CDR2 SVGAGI come from the germline V gene. The J segment lost 0 bases and the V segment lost 6 bases, leaving 4 bases of the junction unmatched. There are 14 residues in the CDR3. This CDR3 is CASRRGQGSYEQYF. CDR3 sequence (DNA): TGTGCCAGCAGGCGCGGACAGGGCTCCTACGAGCAGTACTTC.

V and J are TRBV6-5 and TRBJ1-2, with a weak D call TRBD1 (6 bases). Trimming stripped 8 bases from V and 3 bases from J, with 13 bases between. The length of the CDR3 is 13 residues. Germline assignment: CDR1 MNHEY and CDR2 SVGAGI. CDR3 region: CASGRGSDYGYTF. The CDR3 region has the DNA TGTGCCAGCGGGAGGGGGTCAGACTATGGCTACACCTTC.

This sequence joins TRBV21-1 and TRBJ1-5; the table's D call, TRBD1, was not checked against the DNA. TRBV21-1 is assigned pseudogene status. This CDR3 has 15 amino acids. The CDR3 nucleotides are TGTGCCAGCACCTTGGGGGCGCTCGGCAATCAGCCCCAGCATTTT. The encoded protein is CASTLGALGNQPQHF.

The genes are TRBV5-5 and TRBJ2-3, with D possibly matching TRBD2 (6 bases). This CDR3 spans 15 amino acids. From germline, CDR1 is SGHKS and CDR2 YYEKEE (reference sequence). V was pared by 2 bases and J by 4 bases, with 14 bases between. The DNA of the CDR3 is TGTGCCAGCAGCTTAGGGATCCGGGGGTCAGATACGCAGTATTTT. Translated, it gives CASSLGIRGSDTQYF.

V and J are TRBV5-6 and TRBJ1-3, with 8 bases aligning to TRBD1. The CDR3 extends over 16 amino acids. The trim removed 3 bases at V and 0 bases at J, leaving 5 bases unmatched. CDR1 is SGHDT and CDR2 is YYEEEE in the germline V gene. The CDR3 loop is CASSYGTGLSGNTIYF. Here the CDR3 DNA reads TGTGCCAGCAGCTACGGGACAGGCCTCTCTGGAAACACCATATATTTT.